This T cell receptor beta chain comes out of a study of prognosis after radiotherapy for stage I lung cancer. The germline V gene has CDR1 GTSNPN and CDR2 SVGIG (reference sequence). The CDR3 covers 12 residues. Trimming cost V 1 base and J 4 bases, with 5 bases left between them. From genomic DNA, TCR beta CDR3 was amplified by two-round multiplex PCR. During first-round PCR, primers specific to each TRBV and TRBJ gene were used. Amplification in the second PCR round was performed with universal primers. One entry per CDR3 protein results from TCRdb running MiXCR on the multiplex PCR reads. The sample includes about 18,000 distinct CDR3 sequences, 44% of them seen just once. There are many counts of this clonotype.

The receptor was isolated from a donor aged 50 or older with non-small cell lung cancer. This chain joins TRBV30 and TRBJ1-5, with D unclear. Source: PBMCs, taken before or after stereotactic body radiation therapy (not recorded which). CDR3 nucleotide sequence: TGTGCCTGGAGTGACGGTAATCAGCCCCAGCATTTT. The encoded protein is CAWSDGNQPQHF.